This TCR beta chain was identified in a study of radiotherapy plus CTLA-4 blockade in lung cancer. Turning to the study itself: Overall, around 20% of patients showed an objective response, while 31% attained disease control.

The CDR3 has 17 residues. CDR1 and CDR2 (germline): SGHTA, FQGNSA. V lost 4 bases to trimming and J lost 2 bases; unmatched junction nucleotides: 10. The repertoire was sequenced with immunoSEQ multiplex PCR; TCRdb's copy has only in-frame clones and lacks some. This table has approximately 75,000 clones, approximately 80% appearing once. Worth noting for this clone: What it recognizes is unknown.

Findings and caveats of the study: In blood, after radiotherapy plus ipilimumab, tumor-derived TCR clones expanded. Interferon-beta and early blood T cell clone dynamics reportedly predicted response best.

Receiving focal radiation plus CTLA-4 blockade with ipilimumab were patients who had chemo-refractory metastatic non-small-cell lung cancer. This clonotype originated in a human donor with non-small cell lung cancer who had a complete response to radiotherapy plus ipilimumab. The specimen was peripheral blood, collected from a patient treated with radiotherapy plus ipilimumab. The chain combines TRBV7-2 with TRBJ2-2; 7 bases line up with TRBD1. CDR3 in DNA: TGTGCCAGCAGCTCGGCTTCCGGGACAGCCAACACCGGGGAGCTGTTTTTT. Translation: CASSSASGTANTGELFF.